These 15 T cell receptor beta chains share one sample of origin, sequenced in a study of T cells after yellow fever vaccination (dated 2019 in TCRdb). In light of the paper, this sample's treatment or condition label describes: live attenuated yellow fever vaccine strain. Libraries were constructed by 5' RACE. The reads were generated on an Illumina HiSeq 2500. TCRdb redid the processing of the public reads, applying fastp at Q25 and MiXCR, and retained in-frame beta chains. Rows are unified per CDR3 protein, each entry keeping the most common DNA and genes. Here the sample has 360,000 or so distinct CDR3 sequences; 9.5% to 13% occur a single time. The top ten hold less than 20% of the sample. The sequencing used PBMCs, collected on the day of the first yellow fever vaccination. The receptor set was obtained from a man aged 18 to 30 who received the YFV17D yellow fever vaccine.

This chain connects TRBV27 to TRBJ1-2; 10 nucleotides agree with TRBD1. Germline V lookup: CDR1 MNHEY, CDR2 SMNVEV (reference sequence). The CDR3 is 17 residues long. V shed 2 bases, J shed 5 bases, and the junction held 11 bases outside the gene matches. CDR3 nucleotides: TGTGCCAGCAGTTTACAAATCCCCGACAGGGGGCTTTATGGCTACACCTTC. It is translated as CASSLQIPDRGLYGYTF.

This clonotype was seen more than once but under ten times. The chain recombines TRBV6-5 with TRBJ2-7, with 11 bases matching TRBD2. Losses at the gene ends were 0 bases for V and 2 bases for J; bases not matched to a gene: 6. The CDR3 runs 17 residues. Germline CDR1 MNHEY, CDR2 SVGAGI. CDR3 bases: TGTGCCAGCAGTTACTCGCGACTAGCGGGGAGACCCTACGAGCAGTACTTC. It specifies CASSYSRLAGRPYEQYF.

The V call is TRBV4-3, the J call TRBJ2-1; D is perhaps TRBD2 (7 bases). Germline V CDR1 and CDR2: LGHNA, YSLEER. CDR3 length equals 15 residues. Deletions cut 0 bases from V and 7 bases from J, with 13 bases between. The CDR3, as DNA: TGCGCCAGCAGCCAAGAGCCCGCGGGGGCTAATGAGCAGTTCTTC. Translating it yields CASSQEPAGANEQFF.

This clonotype has at least ten counts. The CDR3 reads CASSYSGASSYEQYF. CDR3 DNA: TGTGCCAGCAGTTACTCAGGGGCGAGCTCCTACGAGCAGTACTTC. The chain recombines TRBV6-2 or TRBV6-3 with TRBJ2-7, with a weak D call TRBD1 (5 bases). V was trimmed by 0 bases and J by 0 bases, leaving 9 bases between them. Germline CDR1 is MNHEY and CDR2 is SVGEGT. CDR3 length: 15 amino acids.

The J gene is TRBJ1-6, the V gene TRBV28; D uncertain. V dropped 6 bases and J dropped 13 bases, with 13 bases sitting between them. CDR3 length: 12 amino acids. Germline CDR1 reads MDHEN; CDR2 reads SYDVKM. CDR3 bases: TGTGCCAGCAGCCCGGGGTCAGATCCCCTCCACTTT. Translation: CASSPGSDPLHF. The whole variable domain, remainder taken from reference TRBV28 and TRBJ1-6, is DVKVTQSSRYLVKRTGEKVFLECVQDMDHENMFWYRQDPGLGLRLIYFSYDVKMKEKGDIPEGYSVSREKKERFSLILESASTNQTSMYLCASSPGSDPLHFGNGTRLTVT.

The chain carries TRBV6-5 and TRBJ1-1; D unclear. Looked up from germline, CDR1 is MNHEY and CDR2 is SVGAGI. The ends were cut back, 0 bases at V and 1 base at J, with 9 bases in the middle. This CDR3 contains 15 residues. In DNA form, the CDR3 reads TGTGCCAGCAGTTACTCGGGTCACTCGAACACTGAAGCTTTCTTT. This translates into CASSYSGHSNTEAFF.

This clonotype has just a few counts. The gene calls are TRBV20-1 and TRBJ1-5; no clear D gene. Trimming pared 0 bases from V and 5 bases from J, leaving 8 bases between. CDR1 DFQATT and CDR2 SNEGSKA come from the germline V gene (reference sequence). CDR3 length: 13 residues. The CDR3 is CSARDHGDQPQHF. CDR3 coding DNA: TGCAGTGCTAGAGATCACGGGGATCAGCCCCAGCATTTT.

V is TRBV20-1 and J is TRBJ1-6; 9 bases are a match to TRBD1. The V gene end was trimmed by 0 bases and the J gene end by 7 bases; junction bases not matched to a gene: 7. The CDR3 sequence is 16 residues long. CDR1 and CDR2 from the germline V gene are DFQATT and SNEGSKA (reference sequence). Here the CDR3 reads CSARDSTGGVNSPLHF. The CDR3, as DNA: TGCAGTGCTAGAGACTCGACAGGGGGAGTGAATTCACCCCTCCACTTT.

The chain is built from TRBV11-3 and TRBJ2-3, with D perhaps being TRBD1 or TRBD2 (5 bases each). This CDR3 spans 15 amino acids. From germline, CDR1 is SGHNT and CDR2 YENEEA. V was pared by 0 bases and J by 2 bases, with 9 bases between. The CDR3 nucleotides read TGTGCCAGCAGCTTAGAGGGACGCCCCACAGATACGCAGTATTTT. Translating gives CASSLEGRPTDTQYF. The full variable domain, rest sourced from reference TRBV11-3 and TRBJ2-3, is EAGVVQSPRYKIIEKKQPVAFWCNPISGHNTLYWYLQNLGQGPELLIRYENEEAVDDSQLPKDRFSAERLKGVDSTLKIQPAELGDSAVYLCASSLEGRPTDTQYFGPGTRLTVL.

The chain combines TRBV7-9 with TRBJ2-1; 8 nucleotides align to TRBD2. After removal of 0 bases from V and 1 base from J, the junction contained 5 bases not matched to a gene. CDR3 size: 17 residues. Germline CDR1 is SEHNR and CDR2 is FQNEAQ (reference sequence). CDR3 sequence (DNA): TGTGCCAGCAGCTTAGCCCGACTAGCGCTTTCCTACAATGAGCAGTTCTTC. Translated: CASSLARLALSYNEQFF.

This clonotype appeared a few times. The chain combines TRBV5-1 with TRBJ2-7; D is perhaps TRBD1 (6 bases). The CDR3 covers 14 residues. V lost 2 bases to trimming and J lost 4 bases, with 13 bases between them. From germline, CDR1 is SGHRS and CDR2 YFSETQ. The CDR3 coding sequence is TGCGCCAGCAGCTTCACTGGACAGATGTACGAGCAGTACTTC. Its translation is CASSFTGQMYEQYF.

The V call is TRBV3-1, the J call TRBJ2-1; 7 bases fit TRBD1. V lost 1 base, J lost 7 bases, and 10 bases stayed unmatched. CDR3 length equals 16 residues. The germline V gene has CDR1 LGHDT and CDR2 YNNKEL (reference sequence). CDR3 region: CASSQVIGTEENEQFF. The CDR3 nucleotides are TGTGCCAGCAGCCAAGTAATTGGGACAGAGGAGAATGAGCAGTTCTTC.

The genes are TRBV4-2 and TRBJ2-7; 8 positions match TRBD1. The germline CDR1 and CDR2 sequences are LGHNA and YNFKEQ. The V and J ends lost 0 bases and 2 bases, in that order; junction bases with no gene match: 3. CDR3 length: 15 amino acids. Here the CDR3 DNA reads TGTGCCAGCAGCCAAGAAGGACAGGGACCCTACGAGCAGTACGTC. It is translated as CASSQEGQGPYEQYV.

Regarding this clonotype: Germline is not matched at one junction end, which may reflect a read error. The gene calls are TRBV7-6 and TRBJ1-1; D is possibly TRBD1 (5 bases). The CDR3 extends over 13 amino acids. Per the germline V gene, CDR1 is SGHVS and CDR2 is FNYEAQ. CDR3 region: CAGSFGANTEAFF. The CDR3 DNA follows: TGTGCCGGCAGCTTTGGGGCCAACACTGAAGCTTTCTTT. Full variable domain (remainder filled in from reference TRBV7-6 and TRBJ1-1): GAGVSQSPRYKVTKRGQDVALRCDPISGHVSLYWYRQALGQGPEFLTYFNYEAQQDKSGLPNDRFSAERPEGSISTLTIQRTEQRDSAMYRCAGSFGANTEAFFGQGTRLTVV.

This clonotype was counted only a few times. This chain uses TRBV24-1 with TRBJ2-1; 9 nucleotides match TRBD1. Germline V gene lookup returns CDR1 KGHDR and CDR2 SFDVKD. V lost 6 bases and J lost 6; bases outside the gene matches: 8. This CDR3 comprises 15 residues. CDR3 region: CATSSPGQGSNEQFF. The DNA of the CDR3 is TGTGCCACCAGTTCTCCCGGACAGGGGAGCAATGAGCAGTTCTTC.